A selection of T cell receptor beta chains follows, all from one sample in a study of T cells in Graves' hyperthyroidism and ophthalmopathy. MiXCR, run by TCRdb on the multiplex PCR reads, gives a single entry per CDR3 protein. The sample has around 250,000 distinct CDR3 sequences, about 15% seen once. Sequenced sample: blood. Source of these receptors: a woman aged 40 to 50 with Graves' hyperthyroidism that later progressed to Graves' ophthalmopathy. Each CDR3 is given with its conserved first and last residue. A D gene is named only where the DNA matches it firmly. Only some rows state a clone size, as once, few, many or a class for expanded clones.

j_call: TRBJ1-1; clone_size: many; d_call: -; v_call: TRBV7-9; cdr3_aa: CASRPSGFTEAFF
j_call: TRBJ2-5; clone_size: many; d_call: -; v_call: TRBV6-6; cdr3_aa: CASSYSGGGATQYF
j_call: TRBJ2-1; clone_size: -; d_call: TRBD2; v_call: TRBV27; cdr3_aa: CASSPLTSGSSYNEQFF
j_call: TRBJ1-4; clone_size: many; d_call: TRBD1; v_call: TRBV28; cdr3_aa: CAGGTGVGNEKLFF
j_call: TRBJ2-5; clone_size: many; d_call: -; v_call: TRBV27; cdr3_aa: CASMARATGRPSQYF
j_call: TRBJ1-1; clone_size: few; d_call: -; v_call: TRBV6-1; cdr3_aa: CAITRTGVQTEAFF
j_call: TRBJ2-7; clone_size: -; d_call: -; v_call: TRBV20-1; cdr3_aa: CSAQSFQGPRGEQYF
j_call: TRBJ1-4; clone_size: -; d_call: TRBD1; v_call: TRBV5-8; cdr3_aa: CASSRTGSEDEKLFF
j_call: TRBJ1-3; clone_size: many; d_call: -; v_call: TRBV7-9; cdr3_aa: CASSPQTGGSGNTIYF
j_call: TRBJ2-1; clone_size: -; d_call: -; v_call: TRBV5-6; cdr3_aa: CASSFNRRTYNEQFF
j_call: TRBJ2-2; clone_size: few; d_call: TRBD1; v_call: TRBV9; cdr3_aa: CASSAQLRGRPLTGELFF
j_call: TRBJ2-7; clone_size: -; d_call: -; v_call: TRBV6-1; cdr3_aa: CASPRDGSYEQYF
j_call: TRBJ2-3; clone_size: many; d_call: -; v_call: TRBV29-1; cdr3_aa: CSAVGYRGTDTQYF
j_call: TRBJ1-5; clone_size: -; d_call: -; v_call: TRBV15; cdr3_aa: CATSRDRGLNQPQHF
j_call: TRBJ2-1; clone_size: many; d_call: -; v_call: TRBV7-3; cdr3_aa: CASSPGGLSSYNEQFF
j_call: TRBJ1-2; clone_size: many; d_call: -; v_call: TRBV27; cdr3_aa: CASSPINGLPHGYTF
j_call: TRBJ1-1; clone_size: many; d_call: -; v_call: TRBV28; cdr3_aa: CASSLSAGTGFFTEAFF
j_call: TRBJ1-2; clone_size: once; d_call: -; v_call: TRBV27; cdr3_aa: CASPTQGNYGYTF
j_call: TRBJ2-5; clone_size: many; d_call: TRBD2; v_call: TRBV9; cdr3_aa: CASSVESSGSPQETQYF
j_call: TRBJ2-7; clone_size: many; d_call: -; v_call: TRBV28; cdr3_aa: CASTPLLGVPYEQYF
j_call: TRBJ1-5; clone_size: many; d_call: TRBD1; v_call: TRBV2; cdr3_aa: CASSMGTVSNQPQHF
j_call: TRBJ1-1; clone_size: -; d_call: -; v_call: TRBV6-1; cdr3_aa: CASSKTVMNTEAFF
j_call: TRBJ2-1; clone_size: many; d_call: -; v_call: TRBV5-6; cdr3_aa: CASSLNRGKVIGEQFF
j_call: TRBJ1-5; clone_size: few; d_call: -; v_call: TRBV11-1; cdr3_aa: CASSLEENQPQHF
j_call: TRBJ2-3; clone_size: many; d_call: -; v_call: TRBV5-5; cdr3_aa: CASSRDTDTQYF
j_call: TRBJ2-3; clone_size: many; d_call: TRBD2; v_call: TRBV12-3/TRBV12-4; cdr3_aa: CASSPTSERDTQYF
j_call: TRBJ2-3; clone_size: many; d_call: -; v_call: TRBV20-1; cdr3_aa: CSARIASVSTDTQYF
j_call: TRBJ2-2; clone_size: many; d_call: -; v_call: TRBV7-9; cdr3_aa: CASSLSTGKNEELFF
j_call: TRBJ2-5; clone_size: many; d_call: TRBD2; v_call: TRBV5-8; cdr3_aa: CASSFKREGQETQYF
j_call: TRBJ2-7; clone_size: many; d_call: -; v_call: TRBV27; cdr3_aa: CASSFRGPLYEQYF
j_call: TRBJ1-6; clone_size: many; d_call: -; v_call: TRBV9; cdr3_aa: CASSPDSYNSPLHF
j_call: TRBJ2-1; clone_size: many; d_call: -; v_call: TRBV28; cdr3_aa: CASSFSRNEQFF
j_call: TRBJ1-1; clone_size: many; d_call: -; v_call: TRBV19; cdr3_aa: CASLMNTEAFF
j_call: TRBJ2-7; clone_size: many; d_call: -; v_call: TRBV28; cdr3_aa: CASSLSSPPVPYEQYF
j_call: TRBJ2-2; clone_size: -; d_call: TRBD1; v_call: TRBV20-1; cdr3_aa: CSAKQGADTGELFF
j_call: TRBJ2-7; clone_size: many; d_call: -; v_call: TRBV27; cdr3_aa: CASSLWSAAYEQYF
j_call: TRBJ2-1; clone_size: many; d_call: -; v_call: TRBV7-9; cdr3_aa: CASSFIGLAEQDEQFF
j_call: TRBJ1-5; clone_size: many; d_call: -; v_call: TRBV19; cdr3_aa: CASSIGGNSNQPQHF
j_call: TRBJ2-2; clone_size: -; d_call: TRBD2; v_call: TRBV19; cdr3_aa: CASSKSGSMAGGELVF
j_call: TRBJ2-2; clone_size: many; d_call: -; v_call: TRBV20-1; cdr3_aa: CSAVARAIGELFF
j_call: TRBJ1-2; clone_size: many; d_call: -; v_call: TRBV28; cdr3_aa: CASSLGIGPNYGYTF
j_call: TRBJ1-5; clone_size: many; d_call: TRBD1; v_call: TRBV27; cdr3_aa: CASSLWGTGGFQPQHF
j_call: TRBJ2-7; clone_size: few; d_call: -; v_call: TRBV11-2; cdr3_aa: CASSHPRGYEQYF
j_call: TRBJ2-1; clone_size: -; d_call: -; v_call: TRBV20-1; cdr3_aa: CSARDEGEPSSYNEQFF
j_call: TRBJ1-1; clone_size: -; d_call: TRBD1; v_call: TRBV27; cdr3_aa: CASSTAGGARNTEAFF
j_call: TRBJ2-2; clone_size: many; d_call: -; v_call: TRBV20-1; cdr3_aa: CSATKGSANTGELFF
j_call: TRBJ1-6; clone_size: many; d_call: -; v_call: TRBV2; cdr3_aa: CASRTEITNSPLHF
j_call: TRBJ1-5; clone_size: many; d_call: -; v_call: TRBV20-1; cdr3_aa: CSAWTDSNQPQHF
j_call: TRBJ1-5; clone_size: many; d_call: -; v_call: TRBV28; cdr3_aa: CASSLRGQPQHF
j_call: TRBJ1-2; clone_size: many; d_call: -; v_call: TRBV6-1; cdr3_aa: CASSPPGAEYYGYTF
j_call: TRBJ1-4; clone_size: many; d_call: TRBD1; v_call: TRBV12-3/TRBV12-4; cdr3_aa: CASSLPSWDRRDEKLFF
j_call: TRBJ2-5; clone_size: few; d_call: -; v_call: TRBV29-1; cdr3_aa: CSVEPFRENLQETQYF
j_call: TRBJ2-7; clone_size: few; d_call: TRBD2; v_call: TRBV2; cdr3_aa: CASSLPRGLAGRYEQYF
j_call: TRBJ2-5; clone_size: once; d_call: -; v_call: TRBV2; cdr3_aa: CASSQHPGLANRKKDTQYF
j_call: TRBJ2-3; clone_size: many; d_call: -; v_call: TRBV19; cdr3_aa: CASSIVGPDTQYF